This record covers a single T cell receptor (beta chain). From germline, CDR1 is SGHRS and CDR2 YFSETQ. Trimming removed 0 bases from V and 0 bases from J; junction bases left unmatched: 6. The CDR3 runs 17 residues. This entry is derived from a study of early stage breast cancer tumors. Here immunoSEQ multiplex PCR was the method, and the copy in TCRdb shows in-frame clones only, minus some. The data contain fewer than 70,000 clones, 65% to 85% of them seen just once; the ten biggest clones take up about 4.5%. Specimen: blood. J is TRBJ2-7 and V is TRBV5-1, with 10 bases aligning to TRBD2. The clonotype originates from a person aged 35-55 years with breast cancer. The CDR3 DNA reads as TGCGCCAGCAGCTTGGGACTAGCGGGTGGGGACTCCTACGAGCAGTACTTC. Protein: CASSLGLAGGDSYEQYF.